A selection of T cell receptor beta chains follows, all from one sample in a study of blood T cell repertoires in COVID-19. Clones were read by immunoSEQ multiplex PCR, and TCRdb kept only the in-frame ones, dropping some. The sample includes under 300,000 clones, around nine tenths of them seen just once. The specimen was peripheral blood. Every receptor here comes from a woman between 65 and 79 years old with active or convalescent COVID-19. Each CDR3 is given with its conserved first and last residue. D genes are given only for firm matches. Clone size, where shown, is once, few, many, or a class for clones that have expanded.

V gene: TRBV5-1
D gene: .
J gene: TRBJ1-1
clone size: .
CDR3 protein: CASSAPGRGNTEAFF
CDR3 DNA: TGCGCCAGCAGCGCACCCGGGAGGGGGAACACTGAAGCTTTCTTT

V gene: TRBV6-2/TRBV6-3
D gene: .
J gene: TRBJ2-1
clone size: .
CDR3 protein: CASSSLGGGLNEQFF
CDR3 DNA: TGTGCCAGCAGTTCCTTGGGAGGGGGACTCAATGAGCAGTTCTTC

V gene: TRBV11-2
D gene: TRBD1
J gene: TRBJ2-4
clone size: once
CDR3 protein: CASSLPGTANIQYF
CDR3 DNA: TGTGCCAGCAGCTTACCCGGGACAGCGAACATTCAGTACTTC

V gene: TRBV9
D gene: .
J gene: TRBJ1-1
clone size: few
CDR3 protein: CASSVGGEGTEAFF
CDR3 DNA: TGTGCCAGCAGCGTAGGTGGGGAGGGAACTGAAGCTTTCTTT

V gene: TRBV18
D gene: TRBD1
J gene: TRBJ1-2
clone size: .
CDR3 protein: CASSPPQGVNYGYTF
CDR3 DNA: TGTGCCAGCTCTCCACCACAGGGGGTAAACTATGGCTACACCTTC

V gene: TRBV6-5
D gene: .
J gene: TRBJ1-1
clone size: .
CDR3 protein: CASSPGTPVEAFF
CDR3 DNA: TGTGCCAGCAGTCCCGGGACACCGGTTGAAGCTTTCTTT

V gene: TRBV10-3
D gene: .
J gene: TRBJ1-4
clone size: .
CDR3 protein: CAIKDSTNEKLFF
CDR3 DNA: TGTGCCATCAAGGACTCAACTAATGAAAAACTGTTTTTT

V gene: TRBV20-1
D gene: TRBD2
J gene: TRBJ2-2
clone size: .
CDR3 protein: CSASKHGGTGELFF
CDR3 DNA: TGCAGTGCTAGTAAACACGGGGGGACCGGGGAGCTGTTTTTT

V gene: TRBV5-1
D gene: TRBD1
J gene: TRBJ2-2
clone size: .
CDR3 protein: CASSLRQGDTGELFF
CDR3 DNA: TGCGCCAGCAGCTTGAGGCAGGGGGACACCGGGGAGCTGTTTTTT

V gene: TRBV5-6
D gene: .
J gene: TRBJ1-1
clone size: .
CDR3 protein: CASSLAVLNTEAFF
CDR3 DNA: TGTGCCAGCAGCTTGGCAGTTCTGAACACTGAAGCTTTCTTT

V gene: TRBV19
D gene: .
J gene: TRBJ1-5
clone size: .
CDR3 protein: CASSMGGSQPQHF
CDR3 DNA: TGTGCCAGTAGTATGGGGGGGAGTCAGCCCCAGCATTTT

V gene: TRBV7-3
D gene: .
J gene: TRBJ1-3
clone size: .
CDR3 protein: CASSLRAGAGSGNTIYF
CDR3 DNA: TGTGCCAGCAGCTTAAGGGCAGGGGCCGGCTCTGGAAACACCATATATTTT

V gene: TRBV19
D gene: .
J gene: TRBJ2-2
clone size: .
CDR3 protein: CASSIDRTQGRTGELFF
CDR3 DNA: TGTGCCAGTAGTATAGATCGAACCCAGGGTAGGACCGGGGAGCTGTTTTTT

V gene: TRBV6-1
D gene: TRBD1
J gene: TRBJ2-7
clone size: .
CDR3 protein: CASSEAAGTGIYEQYF
CDR3 DNA: TGTGCCAGCAGTGAAGCGGCCGGGACAGGGATTTACGAGCAGTACTTC

V gene: TRBV27
D gene: .
J gene: TRBJ1-2
clone size: .
CDR3 protein: CASSPPSGGGYTF
CDR3 DNA: TGTGCCAGCAGTCCACCCTCCGGCGGCGGCTACACCTTC

V gene: TRBV24-1
D gene: TRBD1
J gene: TRBJ2-3
clone size: once
CDR3 protein: CATSGYTGGTDTQYF
CDR3 DNA: TGTGCCACCAGTGGATACACAGGGGGCACAGATACGCAGTATTTT

V gene: TRBV10-3
D gene: .
J gene: TRBJ1-6
clone size: .
CDR3 protein: CAISEETAQSPLHF
CDR3 DNA: TGTGCCATCAGTGAGGAAACTGCCCAATCACCCCTCCACTTT

V gene: TRBV19
D gene: .
J gene: TRBJ1-3
clone size: .
CDR3 protein: CASVRGSGNTIYF
CDR3 DNA: TGTGCCAGCGTCAGGGGAAGTGGAAACACCATATATTTT

V gene: TRBV29-1
D gene: .
J gene: TRBJ2-1
clone size: .
CDR3 protein: CSIYGGYEQFF
CDR3 DNA: TGCAGCATATACGGGGGATATGAGCAGTTCTTC

V gene: TRBV7-9
D gene: TRBD1
J gene: TRBJ2-5
clone size: .
CDR3 protein: CASSLTTGESETQYF
CDR3 DNA: TGTGCCAGCAGCTTAACAACAGGGGAATCAGAGACCCAGTACTTC

V gene: TRBV11-2
D gene: TRBD2
J gene: TRBJ2-3
clone size: .
CDR3 protein: CASSPLAGGTDTQYF
CDR3 DNA: TGTGCCAGCAGCCCATTAGCGGGAGGCACAGATACGCAGTATTTT

V gene: TRBV7-9
D gene: .
J gene: TRBJ1-4
clone size: .
CDR3 protein: CASSFQEDNEKLFF
CDR3 DNA: TGTGCCAGCAGCTTTCAGGAAGATAATGAAAAACTGTTTTTT

V gene: TRBV3-1/TRBV3-2
D gene: .
J gene: TRBJ2-2
clone size: .
CDR3 protein: CATKGGLGELFF
CDR3 DNA: TGTGCTACTAAGGGGGGGCTCGGGGAGCTGTTTTTT

V gene: TRBV4-3
D gene: .
J gene: TRBJ1-1
clone size: few
CDR3 protein: CASSPSSRNTEAFF
CDR3 DNA: TGCGCCAGCAGCCCCTCATCCAGGAACACTGAAGCTTTCTTT

V gene: TRBV5-1
D gene: TRBD1
J gene: TRBJ2-3
clone size: once
CDR3 protein: CASSSDRASTDTQYF
CDR3 DNA: TGCGCCAGCAGCTCCGACAGGGCTAGCACAGATACGCAGTATTTT

V gene: TRBV6-2/TRBV6-3
D gene: .
J gene: TRBJ2-7
clone size: few
CDR3 protein: CASSIGTREQYF
CDR3 DNA: TGTGCCAGCAGCATCGGGACTCGCGAGCAGTACTTC

V gene: TRBV7-2
D gene: .
J gene: TRBJ1-5
clone size: .
CDR3 protein: CASSLLDQPQHF
CDR3 DNA: TGTGCCAGCAGCTTATTAGATCAGCCCCAGCATTTT

V gene: TRBV29-1
D gene: TRBD1
J gene: TRBJ1-2
clone size: .
CDR3 protein: CSVTPGGRGYTF
CDR3 DNA: TGCAGCGTTACCCCAGGGGGCCGTGGCTACACCTTC

V gene: TRBV9
D gene: .
J gene: TRBJ1-6
clone size: .
CDR3 protein: CASSAGTPYNSPLHF
CDR3 DNA: TGTGCCAGCAGCGCTGGGACACCCTATAATTCACCCCTCCACTTT

V gene: TRBV9
D gene: .
J gene: TRBJ1-5
clone size: .
CDR3 protein: CASSPGAGSSNQPQHF
CDR3 DNA: TGTGCCAGCAGCCCCGGTGCCGGGTCTAGCAATCAGCCCCAGCATTTT

V gene: TRBV6-2/TRBV6-3
D gene: TRBD1
J gene: TRBJ1-2
clone size: .
CDR3 protein: CASSYRQGRGYTF
CDR3 DNA: TGTGCCAGCAGTTACCGACAGGGGAGAGGCTACACCTTC

V gene: TRBV9
D gene: .
J gene: TRBJ1-4
clone size: .
CDR3 protein: CASSEQGMETNEKLFF
CDR3 DNA: TGTGCCAGCAGCGAACAGGGTATGGAGACTAATGAAAAACTGTTTTTT

V gene: TRBV10-3
D gene: TRBD1
J gene: TRBJ1-6
clone size: .
CDR3 protein: CAISETGGSPLHF
CDR3 DNA: TGTGCCATCAGTGAGACAGGGGGTTCACCCCTCCACTTT

V gene: TRBV5-1
D gene: TRBD1
J gene: TRBJ2-6
clone size: .
CDR3 protein: CASSLTPPGQPSGANVLTF
CDR3 DNA: TGCGCCAGCAGCTTGACCCCACCGGGACAGCCATCTGGGGCCAACGTCCTGACTTTC

V gene: TRBV3-1/TRBV3-2
D gene: .
J gene: TRBJ2-7
clone size: .
CDR3 protein: CASSQSGLFSPYEQYF
CDR3 DNA: TGTGCCAGCAGCCAATCGGGACTTTTTTCTCCCTACGAGCAGTACTTC

V gene: TRBV7-2
D gene: TRBD2
J gene: TRBJ2-2
clone size: .
CDR3 protein: CASSWGLAGVDGELFF
CDR3 DNA: TGTGCCAGCAGCTGGGGACTAGCGGGGGTTGACGGGGAGCTGTTTTTT

V gene: TRBV7-2
D gene: .
J gene: TRBJ1-5
clone size: .
CDR3 protein: CASTADSSYQPQHF
CDR3 DNA: TGTGCCAGCACCGCAGACAGCAGCTATCAGCCCCAGCATTTT

V gene: TRBV5-1
D gene: TRBD1
J gene: TRBJ2-7
clone size: .
CDR3 protein: CASSPNSGTAYEQYF
CDR3 DNA: TGCGCCAGCAGCCCCAACTCTGGGACAGCCTACGAGCAGTACTTC

V gene: TRBV5-1
D gene: TRBD1
J gene: TRBJ2-3
clone size: .
CDR3 protein: CASSLTGVSTDTQYF
CDR3 DNA: TGCGCCAGCAGCTTGACAGGGGTTAGCACAGATACGCAGTATTTT

V gene: TRBV29-1
D gene: TRBD1
J gene: TRBJ2-5
clone size: .
CDR3 protein: CSVNRGGETQYF
CDR3 DNA: TGCAGCGTTAACAGGGGTGGGGAGACCCAGTACTTC

V gene: TRBV7-6
D gene: .
J gene: TRBJ1-1
clone size: .
CDR3 protein: CASSLAPGQGVGRDTEAFF
CDR3 DNA: TGTGCCAGCAGCTTAGCCCCAGGGCAGGGTGTGGGCCGGGACACTGAAGCTTTCTTT

V gene: TRBV20-1
D gene: .
J gene: TRBJ1-1
clone size: once
CDR3 protein: CSASSGNTEAFF
CDR3 DNA: TGCAGTGCTAGTTCCGGGAACACTGAAGCTTTCTTT

V gene: TRBV21-1
D gene: .
J gene: TRBJ2-3
clone size: .
CDR3 protein: CAIGLQNTDTQYF
CDR3 DNA: TGTGCTATTGGACTACAAAACACAGATACGCAGTATTTT

V gene: TRBV7-2
D gene: .
J gene: TRBJ2-7
clone size: .
CDR3 protein: CASSSDRYEQYF
CDR3 DNA: TGTGCCAGCAGCTCCGACAGATACGAGCAGTACTTC

V gene: TRBV18
D gene: .
J gene: TRBJ1-4
clone size: .
CDR3 protein: CASSPDVGVEKLFF
CDR3 DNA: TGTGCCAGCTCACCAGATGTAGGGGTTGAAAAACTGTTTTTT